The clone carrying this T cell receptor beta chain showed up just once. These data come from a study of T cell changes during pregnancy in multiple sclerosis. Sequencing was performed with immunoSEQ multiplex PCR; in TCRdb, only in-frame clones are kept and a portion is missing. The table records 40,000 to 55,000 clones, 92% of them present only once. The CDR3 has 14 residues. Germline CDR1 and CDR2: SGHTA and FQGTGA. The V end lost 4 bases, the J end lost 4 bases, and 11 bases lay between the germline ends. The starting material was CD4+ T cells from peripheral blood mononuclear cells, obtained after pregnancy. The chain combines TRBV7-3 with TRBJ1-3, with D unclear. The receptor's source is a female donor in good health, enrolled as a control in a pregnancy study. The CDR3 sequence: CASSSTTEGNTIYF. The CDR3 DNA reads TGTGCCAGCAGCTCCACTACGGAGGGAAACACCATATATTTT.